The rows below give T cell receptor beta chains drawn from one sample of a study of cytomegalovirus exposure and HLA in healthy donors. Clones were read by immunoSEQ multiplex PCR, and TCRdb kept only the in-frame ones, dropping some. The repertoire holds 120,000 or so clones, with 70% to 85% as singletons. Material: PBMCs. These receptors were collected from a man aged 18 to 29 in good health and CMV-seronegative. The CDR3 runs from the conserved cysteine through the conserved F or W. The order of the fields is J gene, D gene, CDR3 length, V gene, clone size, CDR3 protein, CDR3 DNA. The D gene is left open where the match is weak. Some rows have no size entry. The others give once, few or many, or a class for an expanded clone.

J gene: TRBJ1-1
D gene: -
CDR3 length: 12
V gene: TRBV6-6
clone size: -
CDR3 protein: CASSGGNTEAFF
CDR3 DNA: TGTGCCAGCTCAGGTGGGAACACTGAAGCTTTCTTT

J gene: TRBJ1-2
D gene: -
CDR3 length: 13
V gene: TRBV29-1
clone size: -
CDR3 protein: CSVEERQIYGYTF
CDR3 DNA: TGCAGCGTTGAAGAACGACAGATCTATGGCTACACCTTC

J gene: TRBJ2-7
D gene: -
CDR3 length: 15
V gene: TRBV7-2
clone size: -
CDR3 protein: CASSFNSAGIYEQYF
CDR3 DNA: TGTGCCAGCAGCTTCAATTCGGCAGGGATCTACGAGCAGTACTTC

J gene: TRBJ2-7
D gene: TRBD2
CDR3 length: 17
V gene: TRBV7-2
clone size: once
CDR3 protein: CASSAGTSGGTTKEQYF
CDR3 DNA: TGTGCCAGCAGCGCCGGGACTAGCGGGGGGACAACGAAAGAGCAGTACTTC

J gene: TRBJ2-3
D gene: -
CDR3 length: 14
V gene: TRBV15
clone size: -
CDR3 protein: CATSRVFRTDTQYF
CDR3 DNA: TGTGCCACCAGCAGAGTCTTCCGGACAGATACGCAGTATTTT

J gene: TRBJ1-5
D gene: TRBD1
CDR3 length: 18
V gene: TRBV5-6
clone size: -
CDR3 protein: CASSLDRGQGTSNQPQHF
CDR3 DNA: TGTGCCAGCAGCTTGGACAGGGGGCAAGGTACAAGCAATCAGCCCCAGCATTTT

J gene: TRBJ2-5
D gene: -
CDR3 length: 12
V gene: TRBV18
clone size: -
CDR3 protein: CASSPLGETQYF
CDR3 DNA: TGTGCCAGCTCACCCCTCGGGGAGACCCAGTACTTC

J gene: TRBJ2-2
D gene: TRBD2
CDR3 length: 15
V gene: TRBV7-2
clone size: once
CDR3 protein: CASSPGGGGGRELFF
CDR3 DNA: TGTGCCAGCAGCCCGGGAGGGGGTGGGGGCCGGGAGCTGTTTTTT

J gene: TRBJ2-1
D gene: TRBD1
CDR3 length: 16
V gene: TRBV18
clone size: few
CDR3 protein: CASSLTPGTGGNEQFF
CDR3 DNA: TGTGCCAGCTCACTCACACCCGGGACAGGGGGTAATGAGCAGTTCTTC

J gene: TRBJ2-1
D gene: TRBD2
CDR3 length: 18
V gene: TRBV5-1
clone size: -
CDR3 protein: CASSSSWTSGVIYNEQFF
CDR3 DNA: TGCGCCAGCAGCTCCTCCTGGACTAGCGGGGTTATCTACAATGAGCAGTTCTTC

J gene: TRBJ2-1
D gene: TRBD2
CDR3 length: 17
V gene: TRBV27
clone size: few
CDR3 protein: CASSLPPGGSDDNEQFF
CDR3 DNA: TGTGCCAGCAGTTTGCCACCCGGGGGGAGTGACGACAATGAGCAGTTCTTC

J gene: TRBJ1-5
D gene: -
CDR3 length: 14
V gene: TRBV5-6
clone size: -
CDR3 protein: CASSLEGHVQPQHF
CDR3 DNA: TGTGCCAGCAGCTTGGAGGGGCATGTTCAGCCCCAGCATTTT

J gene: TRBJ2-3
D gene: TRBD2
CDR3 length: 16
V gene: TRBV6-6
clone size: -
CDR3 protein: CASSYSASGGTDTQYF
CDR3 DNA: TGTGCCAGCAGTTACTCCGCTAGCGGCGGCACAGATACGCAGTATTTT

J gene: TRBJ1-4
D gene: -
CDR3 length: 17
V gene: TRBV9
clone size: -
CDR3 protein: CASSRGNSPTTNEKLFF
CDR3 DNA: TGTGCCAGCAGCCGCGGAAACTCCCCTACAACTAATGAAAAACTGTTTTTT

J gene: TRBJ2-1
D gene: -
CDR3 length: 13
V gene: TRBV2
clone size: -
CDR3 protein: CASSARLYNEQFF
CDR3 DNA: TGTGCCAGCAGTGCCCGTCTCTACAATGAGCAGTTCTTC

J gene: TRBJ2-1
D gene: TRBD2
CDR3 length: 12
V gene: TRBV11-2
clone size: -
CDR3 protein: CASSSRGDEQFF
CDR3 DNA: TGTGCCAGCAGCTCTCGGGGGGATGAGCAGTTCTTC

J gene: TRBJ1-2
D gene: -
CDR3 length: 13
V gene: TRBV27
clone size: -
CDR3 protein: CASSLSGWEGYTF
CDR3 DNA: TGTGCCAGCAGTTTATCTGGCTGGGAGGGCTACACCTTC

J gene: TRBJ1-1
D gene: -
CDR3 length: 14
V gene: TRBV2
clone size: -
CDR3 protein: CAGRRARSGTEAFF
CDR3 DNA: TGTGCCGGTCGGAGGGCGCGTTCGGGCACTGAAGCTTTCTTT

J gene: TRBJ2-7
D gene: -
CDR3 length: 14
V gene: TRBV7-8
clone size: -
CDR3 protein: CASSLVDKTYEQYF
CDR3 DNA: TGTGCCAGCAGCTTAGTCGACAAAACCTACGAGCAGTACTTC

J gene: TRBJ1-5
D gene: -
CDR3 length: 16
V gene: TRBV11-2
clone size: -
CDR3 protein: CASSLGGGWQGQPQHF
CDR3 DNA: TGTGCCAGCAGCTTAGGGGGAGGGTGGCAGGGTCAGCCCCAGCATTTT

J gene: TRBJ2-3
D gene: -
CDR3 length: 11
V gene: TRBV6-5
clone size: -
CDR3 protein: CASSYMDTQYF
CDR3 DNA: TGTGCCAGCAGTTATATGGATACGCAGTATTTT

J gene: TRBJ1-3
D gene: -
CDR3 length: 13
V gene: TRBV5-4
clone size: -
CDR3 protein: CASRDGVRNTIYF
CDR3 DNA: TGTGCCAGTAGAGATGGAGTTAGAAACACCATATATTTT

J gene: TRBJ1-1
D gene: TRBD1
CDR3 length: 14
V gene: TRBV18
clone size: -
CDR3 protein: CASSRQGTNTEAFF
CDR3 DNA: TGTGCCAGCTCGCGACAGGGGACGAACACTGAAGCTTTCTTT

J gene: TRBJ1-2
D gene: -
CDR3 length: 13
V gene: TRBV6-5
clone size: -
CDR3 protein: CASSSTDSYGYTF
CDR3 DNA: TGTGCCAGCAGTTCCACCGACAGTTATGGCTACACCTTC

J gene: TRBJ2-1
D gene: TRBD1
CDR3 length: 18
V gene: TRBV7-9
clone size: -
CDR3 protein: CSSSFPLGQGGLYNEQFF
CDR3 DNA: TGTTCCAGCAGCTTCCCCTTGGGACAGGGGGGACTTTACAATGAGCAGTTCTTC

J gene: TRBJ2-2
D gene: -
CDR3 length: 15
V gene: TRBV4-3
clone size: once
CDR3 protein: CASSQDHPGAGELFF
CDR3 DNA: TGCGCCAGCAGCCAAGACCACCCGGGGGCCGGGGAGCTGTTTTTT

J gene: TRBJ2-2
D gene: TRBD2
CDR3 length: 18
V gene: TRBV11-2
clone size: once
CDR3 protein: CASSLAGPSGGTTGELFF
CDR3 DNA: TGTGCCAGCAGCTTAGCGGGTCCTAGCGGGGGGACCACCGGGGAGCTGTTTTTT

J gene: TRBJ2-2
D gene: TRBD1
CDR3 length: 14
V gene: TRBV5-1
clone size: -
CDR3 protein: CASSWDRGTGELFF
CDR3 DNA: TGCGCCAGCAGCTGGGACAGGGGGACCGGGGAGCTGTTTTTT

J gene: TRBJ1-6
D gene: -
CDR3 length: 12
V gene: TRBV6-5
clone size: -
CDR3 protein: CASSFRSSPLHF
CDR3 DNA: TGTGCCAGCAGTTTTAGATCCTCACCCCTCCACTTT

J gene: TRBJ1-1
D gene: -
CDR3 length: 14
V gene: TRBV7-9
clone size: -
CDR3 protein: CASSFAGMNTEAFF
CDR3 DNA: TGTGCCAGCAGCTTTGCAGGGATGAACACTGAAGCTTTCTTT

J gene: TRBJ2-1
D gene: TRBD2
CDR3 length: 13
V gene: TRBV7-9
clone size: -
CDR3 protein: CASRRGGRGEQFF
CDR3 DNA: TGTGCCAGCAGGCGGGGGGGCCGAGGTGAGCAGTTCTTC

J gene: TRBJ1-2
D gene: -
CDR3 length: 14
V gene: TRBV27
clone size: -
CDR3 protein: CASSPDRANYGYTF
CDR3 DNA: TGTGCCAGCAGTCCGGACAGAGCTAACTATGGCTACACCTTC

J gene: TRBJ1-1
D gene: TRBD1
CDR3 length: 18
V gene: TRBV7-6
clone size: -
CDR3 protein: CASSLAAGQGQLNTEAFF
CDR3 DNA: TGTGCCAGCAGCTTAGCGGCCGGACAGGGACAATTGAACACTGAAGCTTTCTTT

J gene: TRBJ1-2
D gene: -
CDR3 length: 15
V gene: TRBV15
clone size: -
CDR3 protein: CATSPALTGEYGYTF
CDR3 DNA: TGTGCCACCAGCCCCGCCTTGACAGGCGAGTATGGCTACACCTTC

J gene: TRBJ1-2
D gene: TRBD1
CDR3 length: 15
V gene: TRBV19
clone size: -
CDR3 protein: CASSIPGTGDYGYTF
CDR3 DNA: TGTGCCAGTAGTATACCTGGGACAGGGGACTATGGCTACACCTTC

J gene: TRBJ2-3
D gene: TRBD2
CDR3 length: 15
V gene: TRBV7-9
clone size: -
CDR3 protein: CASSFSGGAGDTQYF
CDR3 DNA: TGTGCCAGCAGCTTTAGCGGGGGGGCCGGAGATACGCAGTATTTT

J gene: TRBJ2-7
D gene: -
CDR3 length: 15
V gene: TRBV6-6
clone size: -
CDR3 protein: CASTGWSQSSYEQYF
CDR3 DNA: TGTGCCAGCACCGGGTGGTCCCAAAGCTCCTACGAGCAGTACTTC

J gene: TRBJ1-4
D gene: TRBD1
CDR3 length: 14
V gene: TRBV9
clone size: once
CDR3 protein: CASSVDRGNEKLFF
CDR3 DNA: TGTGCCAGCAGCGTGGACAGGGGTAATGAAAAACTGTTTTTT

J gene: TRBJ1-1
D gene: -
CDR3 length: 14
V gene: TRBV7-9
clone size: few
CDR3 protein: CASSLVSMNTEAFF
CDR3 DNA: TGTGCCAGCAGCTTAGTTAGTATGAACACTGAAGCTTTCTTT

J gene: TRBJ2-3
D gene: -
CDR3 length: 18
V gene: TRBV7-9
clone size: -
CDR3 protein: CASSKSQAAAGGTDTQYF
CDR3 DNA: TGTGCCAGCAGCAAGTCCCAAGCCGCGGCAGGGGGCACAGATACGCAGTATTTT

J gene: TRBJ1-6
D gene: -
CDR3 length: 15
V gene: TRBV11-2
clone size: -
CDR3 protein: CASSLGATLGSPLHF
CDR3 DNA: TGTGCCAGCAGCTTAGGCGCAACGTTGGGCTCACCCCTCCACTTT

J gene: TRBJ2-1
D gene: TRBD2
CDR3 length: 17
V gene: TRBV9
clone size: -
CDR3 protein: CASSVVSGGNSYNEQFF
CDR3 DNA: TGTGCCAGCAGCGTAGTGAGCGGGGGGAACTCCTACAATGAGCAGTTCTTC

J gene: TRBJ2-5
D gene: TRBD1
CDR3 length: 13
V gene: TRBV7-2
clone size: -
CDR3 protein: CASSADRGETQYF
CDR3 DNA: TGTGCCAGCAGCGCGGACAGGGGAGAGACCCAGTACTTC

J gene: TRBJ2-1
D gene: -
CDR3 length: 15
V gene: TRBV5-1
clone size: -
CDR3 protein: CASYSGTPLYNEQFF
CDR3 DNA: TGCGCCAGCTATTCCGGGACACCTTTATACAATGAGCAGTTCTTC

J gene: TRBJ2-7
D gene: TRBD1
CDR3 length: 14
V gene: TRBV5-5
clone size: -
CDR3 protein: CASSRPGQGYEQYF
CDR3 DNA: TGTGCCAGCAGTCGGCCGGGACAGGGTTACGAGCAGTACTTC

J gene: TRBJ1-5
D gene: TRBD1
CDR3 length: 15
V gene: TRBV11-2
clone size: -
CDR3 protein: CASSSQGESNQPQHF
CDR3 DNA: TGTGCCAGCAGCTCACAGGGGGAGAGCAATCAGCCCCAGCATTTT

J gene: TRBJ1-1
D gene: -
CDR3 length: 14
V gene: TRBV4-1
clone size: -
CDR3 protein: CASSQEGGYNEAFF
CDR3 DNA: TGCGCCAGCAGCCAAGAGGGAGGTTATAATGAAGCTTTCTTT

J gene: TRBJ2-1
D gene: TRBD2
CDR3 length: 17
V gene: TRBV18
clone size: once
CDR3 protein: CASSLTNSGGPYNEQFF
CDR3 DNA: TGTGCCAGCTCATTAACCAATAGCGGGGGACCCTACAATGAGCAGTTCTTC

J gene: TRBJ2-7
D gene: TRBD2
CDR3 length: 15
V gene: TRBV6-5
clone size: -
CDR3 protein: CASTLGTSGGYEQYF
CDR3 DNA: TGTGCCAGCACCCTAGGGACTAGCGGGGGCTACGAGCAGTACTTC